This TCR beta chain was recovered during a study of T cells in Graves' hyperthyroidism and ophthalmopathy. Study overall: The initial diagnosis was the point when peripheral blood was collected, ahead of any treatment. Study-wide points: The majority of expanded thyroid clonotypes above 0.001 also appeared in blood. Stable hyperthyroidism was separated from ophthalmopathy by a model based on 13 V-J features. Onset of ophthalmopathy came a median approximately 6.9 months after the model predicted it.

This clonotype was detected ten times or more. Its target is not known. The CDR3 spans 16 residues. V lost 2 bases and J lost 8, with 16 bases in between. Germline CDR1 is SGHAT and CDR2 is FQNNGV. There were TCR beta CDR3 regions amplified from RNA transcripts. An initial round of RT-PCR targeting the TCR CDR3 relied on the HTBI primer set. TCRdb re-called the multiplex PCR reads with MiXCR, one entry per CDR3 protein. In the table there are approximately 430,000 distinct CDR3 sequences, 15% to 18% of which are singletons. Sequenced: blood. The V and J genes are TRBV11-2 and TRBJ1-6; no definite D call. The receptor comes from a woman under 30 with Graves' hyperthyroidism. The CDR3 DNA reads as TGTGCCAGCAGCTTATTAGCGGGGAGTGGATATTCACCCCTCCACTTT. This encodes CASSLLAGSGYSPLHF.